The TCR beta chain under discussion was sequenced for a study of cytomegalovirus exposure and HLA in healthy donors (dated by TCRdb to about 2017). About the full investigation: In an earlier analysis of about 560 of the donors, 250 to 350 Gb of sequence data and 90 million to 120 million unique TCR beta sequences from roughly 190 million T cells were reported. In a later genetic analysis, genome-wide SNP genotypes for about three fifths of the roughly 670 donors were used, and that subset was treated as a discovery cohort. Every discovery cohort repertoire had been produced on one sequencing platform. The later analysis used no new phenotypic data to find candidate immune exposures, relying instead on TCR beta sequences and their occurrence across donors. The study was designed to test whether signatures of past pathogen exposure could be identified by cataloging public T cell receptors. High-throughput TCR immunosequencing, statistical association of individual TCRs with disease status, and machine learning were combined to predict cytomegalovirus infection status. Because of strong linkage in the cohort, roughly five DR-DQ haplotypes were treated as single units for association and clustering. Of the roughly 390 genotyped donors, about 84% fell in the genetic ancestry cluster associated with self-reported Caucasian donors. A later analysis re-examined previously published TCR beta repertoires from 500 to 700 donors and added high-resolution HLA genotyping to investigate patterns of TCR occurrence. Donor age, sex, ethnicity and CMV serostatus were collected together with the repertoire data. An earlier analysis of about 600 of the donors used high-throughput TCR beta sequencing to judge whether each TCR beta V gene segment behaved as functional or pseudogenic. Besides the first cohort of around 700 subjects, a separate validation cohort made up of roughly 130 different subjects was used. Roughly 320 gigabases of sequencing data and around 80 million unique TCR sequences made up an early release that covered some 640 HLA-typed donors. The study used immunosequencing to profile the T cell repertoires of 600 to 850 subjects and linked those repertoires to cytomegalovirus serostatus. On average, 235,054 unique TCR beta nucleotide sequences were sequenced per donor among a few hundred genotyped donors of the cohort, with around 19% of those sequences being non-productive. HLA typing included class I and class II loci at four-digit resolution. The number of typed donors differed by locus: about 629-640 for A, B, C, DRB1 and DQB1; 500 to 550 for DQA1; 600 to 610 for DPA1; and about 470 for DPB1. The study at large found these results: Because the 87-base-pair reads could not distinguish some IMGT-functional V segments, including TRBV6-2 and TRBV6-3, those segments were excluded. Correlated functional status among segregating V segments might reflect linkage disequilibrium, but an unknown experimental factor could not be ruled out. The presence/absence analyses assumed that sequencing depth was roughly uniform across donors, and that assumption may not be true. V-gene and J-gene trimming of TCR beta chains was associated with a missense DCLRE1C variant in a later genetic analysis, and the association was replicated in an independent cohort. In this cohort, only TCR beta chains were sequenced, and detectable features were limited by the absence of alpha or paired-chain data. A group of highly shared sequence variants was considered likely to be a technical artifact of the sequencing pipeline. A total of 164 TCR beta chains were listed by the study as associated with cytomegalovirus. According to a later analysis, parvovirus B19, influenza, CMV and Epstein-Barr virus appeared linked to several top co-occurrence clusters. At a false discovery rate of 0.05, a later analysis linked around 17,000 TCR beta sequences to specific HLA alleles. A later analysis found that TCR association rates varied across HLA loci, with DRB1 alleles showing the most associated TCRs and HLA-C alleles the fewest. A later analysis found that HLA-associated TCR beta chains were more clonally expanded and had lower generation probabilities than equally common non-associated chains. CMV serostatus was the only immune exposure information available for the cohort. In an earlier analysis of around 600 of the donors, most TCR beta V segments appeared in productive rearrangements about 90% or about 30% of the time, broadly matching IMGT annotations. Cytomegalovirus status was reported to be diagnosed by the classifier with high specificity and sensitivity in both the original and validation cohorts. In a later analysis, most CMV-associated TCR beta chains were found to appear HLA-restricted, with HLA associations seemingly driven largely by CMV exposure. Fewer than 20 rarely observed V segments, including chromosome 9 orphons, were excluded from the earlier analysis of almost 600 of the donors because counts were too low. Strong co-occurrence of HLA alleles, especially DR and DQ, made assigning TCR associations to individual alleles difficult. While some public TCRs were present in many individuals, most TCR sequences turned up only very rarely across donors. Because HLA typing was unavailable for some donors at each locus, only the typed subset was used in association tests. A later genetic analysis reported fewer N-insertions in productive TCRs among donors in an Asian-associated ancestry cluster than the 666-donor mean. A further reported finding was that TCR beta sequences accurately predicted the HLA-A and HLA-B alleles for most subjects in the first cohort. In vitro tests confirmed that a few of the cytomegalovirus-associated TCR beta chains recognize cytomegalovirus antigens. The authors suggested that the approach could potentially be extended to other disease states and immunological phenotypes.

To prepare the library, the immunoSEQ multiplex PCR assay was applied. For the multiplex PCR, a mixture combining 60 forward primers for TCR Vbeta segments and 13 reverse primers for TCR Jbeta segments was used. A multiplex PCR assay on genomic DNA amplified the CDR3 region of rearranged TCR beta genes. The amplified TCR beta libraries were sequenced on the Illumina HiSeq System as 87-base-pair reads. Concerning the study's data processing: Across the 500 to 700 repertoires, a later analysis counted 75 million to 90 million unique TCR beta chains, roughly 11 million of which were shared by at least two donors. Raw reads were error-corrected and collapsed into unique sequences with a nearest-neighbor algorithm that merged closely related sequences to remove PCR and sequencing errors. To assign V, D and J gene segments, CDR3 sequences were aligned to IMGT reference sequences. For a sequence to be retained, a match of at least six nucleotides to both a V gene segment and a J gene segment was required. A rearrangement counted as productive if the CDR3 had no stop codons and remained in frame with V and J, and every other rearrangement counted as non-productive. CDR3 was defined according to IMGT convention as the region running from the second conserved V-encoded cysteine to the conserved J-encoded phenylalanine. The earlier analysis of about 500 of the donors excluded sequences that lacked an unambiguous match to a single V gene segment. An earlier analysis of 587 of the donors called V segments functional above 56.7% productive rearrangements and segregating when the between-donor standard deviation exceeded 5%. A statistical classification framework was developed to diagnose cytomegalovirus status using the catalog of TCR beta chain sequences. In a later analysis, TCR nucleotide sequences were compared against IMGT/GENE-DB human TR gene sequences so that V and J genes could be assigned. The TCRdist pipeline was used in a later analysis to assign CDR3 sequences and most-parsimonious VDJ recombination scenarios. In a later analysis, each TCR beta chain was defined by its CDR3 amino acid sequence together with its V-gene family, and reads lacking a unique V-gene family were excluded. In a later analysis, fewer than 650 highly shared, low-generation-probability nucleotide sequences were removed to address suspected cross-contamination and a sequencing artifact. For each public chain, a later analysis derived a clonal expansion index from normalized ranks of inferred template counts within each repertoire. Generation probabilities in a later analysis came from a VDJ recombination model fitted to out-of-frame rearrangements, and those results were checked against IGoR. A later analysis scored TCR-TCR, TCR-HLA and TCR-CMV co-occurrence with hypergeometric tests, applying a repertoire-size bias correction to TCR pairs. False discovery rates were estimated in a later analysis by permuting HLA or CMV assignments 20 times. In a later analysis, co-occurring TCRs were grouped using DBSCAN, and TCRdist sequence similarity was added for clustering within HLA-allele-positive subsets. Co-occurrence clustering excluded repertoires with fewer than 30,000 or more than 120,000 public chains, plus five with anomalous nucleotide sharing. TCRdb re-hosts the immuneACCESS table, in-frame sequences only. Its copies lack some clones; in the studies checked, an unresolved V gene accounts for under half of them, and the cause for the rest is not known. That table furnishes V, J and clone size, whereas the DNA furnished D and trimming. For this sample the table gives some 200,000 clones, of which 70% to 85% were detected only once. The ten largest clones represent over 0.5% of the sample.

The sample holds one count of this clone. Its antigen is not yet known. Per-base quality was not reported, and no clone a single base away is much larger than it. For this chain, trimming is 4 bases at the V end and 3 bases at the J end, and the number of junction bases without a gene match is 14. Counted from cysteine to phenylalanine, this CDR3 has 17 amino acids. Only the CDR3 portion is preserved as DNA: 51 bases, with reading frame beginning at the first base. From the germline V gene, CDR1 is SGDLS and CDR2 is YYNGEE. The cohort comprised 710 or so healthy bone marrow donors. At the time of sampling, every cohort member was nominally healthy, though immune exposures that went unrecorded were likely present. The donor was CMV seronegative and was included in the group of over 300 seronegative cohort members. Every donor gave a peripheral blood sample, and the peripheral blood mononuclear cells from that sample were used for TCR beta sequencing. Genomic DNA was extracted from the blood cell samples with the Qiagen DNeasy Blood Extraction Kit.

This chain is built from TRBV9 and TRBJ1-1; 8 central bases correspond to TRBD1. This sequence was found in a woman aged 35 to 49 in good health and CMV-seronegative. Sequenced input: PBMCs. The CDR3 in this case is CASSPHPLTGVDTEAFF. In nucleotides, the sequence is TGTGCCAGCAGCCCGCATCCCTTGACAGGGGTGGACACTGAAGCTTTCTTT.